This T cell receptor (beta chain) was recorded in a study of human T cells and chemical hapten exposure. The CDR3 length is 13 residues. Trimming shortened V by 0 bases and J by 3 bases, and 3 bases separated the two germline ends. Germline V lookup: CDR1 DFQATT, CDR2 SNEGSKA (reference sequence). Library preparation tagged each individual cDNA molecule with a unique molecular identifier. One entry per CDR3 protein results from TCRdb running MiXCR on the RACE reads. The data contain just over 95,000 distinct CDR3 sequences, around a quarter of them singletons. As for time point: patch test 3, about 24 weeks after DPC sensitization. Regarding treatment: therapeutic diphenylcyclopropenone sensitization with weekly scalp DPC. Extraction yielded total RNA from whole blood (unfractionated). A few counts support this clonotype. The antigen is not known. Study-wide points: DPC sensitization produced no change in TCRs with frequency above 1 in 1000. PT1 expanded TCR numbers rose with patch test score.

The sequence derives from a man aged 35-49 years with alopecia areata. Some clones in this sample may be carry-over from other donors' samples. The sequencing used whole blood, collected in connection with sensitization to the hapten diphenylcyclopropenone (DPC). V is TRBV20-1 and J is TRBJ1-6; no reliable D call. CDR3 DNA: TGCAGTGCTAGAGAGGACTATAATTCACCCCTCCACTTT. Its protein is CSAREDYNSPLHF.